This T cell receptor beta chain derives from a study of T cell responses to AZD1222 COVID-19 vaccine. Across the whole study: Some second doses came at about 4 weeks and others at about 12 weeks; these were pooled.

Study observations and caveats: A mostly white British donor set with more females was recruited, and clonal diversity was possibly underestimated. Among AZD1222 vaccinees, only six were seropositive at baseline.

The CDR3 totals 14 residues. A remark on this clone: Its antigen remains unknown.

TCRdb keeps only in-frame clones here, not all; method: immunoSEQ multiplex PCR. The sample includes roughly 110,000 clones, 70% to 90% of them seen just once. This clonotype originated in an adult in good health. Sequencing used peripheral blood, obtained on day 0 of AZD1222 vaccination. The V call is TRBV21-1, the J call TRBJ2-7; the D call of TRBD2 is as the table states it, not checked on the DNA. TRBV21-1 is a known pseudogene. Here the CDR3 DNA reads TGTGCCAGCAGCAAGAGTACTGCGTCGGACGAGCAGTACTTC. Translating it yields CASSKSTASDEQYF.